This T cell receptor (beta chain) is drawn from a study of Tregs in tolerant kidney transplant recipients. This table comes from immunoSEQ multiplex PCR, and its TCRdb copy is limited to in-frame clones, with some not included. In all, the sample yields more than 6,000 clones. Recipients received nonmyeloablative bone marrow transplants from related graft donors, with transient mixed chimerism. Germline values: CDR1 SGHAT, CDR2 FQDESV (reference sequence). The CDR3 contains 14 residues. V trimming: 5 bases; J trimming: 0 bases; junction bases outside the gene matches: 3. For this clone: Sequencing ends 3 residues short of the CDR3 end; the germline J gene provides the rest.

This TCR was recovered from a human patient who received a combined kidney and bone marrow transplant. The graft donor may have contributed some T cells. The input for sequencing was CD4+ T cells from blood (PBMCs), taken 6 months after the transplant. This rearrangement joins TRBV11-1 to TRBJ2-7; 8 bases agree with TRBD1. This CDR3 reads CASSRDRFSYEQYF. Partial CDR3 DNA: TGTGCCAGCAGCCGGGACAGGTTCTCCTACGAG.